This T cell receptor beta chain was identified in a study of blood T cell repertoires in COVID-19. The CDR3 spans 13 residues. Germline assignment: CDR1 MGHRA and CDR2 YSYEKL. V was shortened by 1 base and J by 3 bases, with 4 bases between the two germline ends. Original processing notes: Estimation of nucleated cell counts relied on the amplification of reference gene primers. Generated by immunoSEQ multiplex PCR, the TCRdb table keeps only in-frame clones and is missing some. V, J and clone size are those of that table, while D and trimming were read from the DNA. The sample has approximately 220,000 clones; just under 90% are singletons. Cohort allocation depended upon clinical history that participants reported.

Sequencing input: PBMCs or T cells enriched from blood (not recorded which). The origin of this receptor is a young man who had recovered from COVID-19. The rearrangement joins TRBV4-1 to TRBJ2-1; D gene uncertain. CDR3 in amino acids: CASSQVHYNEQFF. CDR3 sequence (DNA): TGCGCCAGCAGCCAAGTTCACTACAATGAGCAGTTCTTC.